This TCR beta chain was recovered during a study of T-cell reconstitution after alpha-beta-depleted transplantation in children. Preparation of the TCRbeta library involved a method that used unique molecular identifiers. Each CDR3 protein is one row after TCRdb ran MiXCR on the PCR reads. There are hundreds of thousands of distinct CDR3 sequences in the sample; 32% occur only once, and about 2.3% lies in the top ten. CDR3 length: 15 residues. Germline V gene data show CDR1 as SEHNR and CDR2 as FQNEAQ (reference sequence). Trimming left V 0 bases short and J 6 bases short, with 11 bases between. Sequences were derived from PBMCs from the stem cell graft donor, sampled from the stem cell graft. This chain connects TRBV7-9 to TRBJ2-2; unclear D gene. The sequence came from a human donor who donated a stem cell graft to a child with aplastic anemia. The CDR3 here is CASSLAMIVAGELFF. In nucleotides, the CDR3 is TGTGCCAGCAGCTTAGCGATGATAGTCGCCGGGGAGCTGTTTTTT.